This T cell receptor beta chain was observed in a study of control samples from healthy donors and cancer patients. TCRdb keeps only in-frame clones here, not all; method: immunoSEQ multiplex PCR. The sample has around 100,000 clones, approximately 90% seen once. The receptor comes from a man in his sixties with lung cancer. The sample taken for sequencing was PBMCs.

The CDR3 nucleotides read TGCGCCAGCAGCCCCCAGCCTATTAACACTGAAGCTTTCTTT. Residues: CASSPQPINTEAFF. This chain joins TRBV5-1 and TRBJ1-1; D uncertain. The V end lost 4 bases, the J end lost 2 bases, and 12 bases lay between the germline ends. In germline, CDR1 is SGHRS, CDR2 YFSETQ. The CDR3 is 14 residues long.